This paragraph covers one TCR beta chain sequence. V lost 2 bases and J lost 4, with 6 bases in between. CDR3 length equals 13 residues. Germline CDR1 and CDR2: SGHTA and FQGTGA. The data derive from a study of blood T cell repertoires in COVID-19. As for the study in general: There were acute and convalescent COVID-19 samples, and they came from the United States, Italy and Spain.

In the original workflow: From reference gene primer amplification, estimates of nucleated cell counts were derived. Sequenced by immunoSEQ multiplex PCR; TCRdb stores in-frame clones only, minus some. That table is the source of V, J and clone size, and D and trimming were worked out from the DNA. Here the sample spans about 82,000 clones, about 78% being singletons. This clonotype was obtained from a man aged 55 to 70 with COVID-19, enrolled during active disease. What was sequenced was peripheral blood. The chain carries TRBV7-3 and TRBJ2-4, with D possibly TRBD1 on 6 matching bases. CDR3 DNA sequence: TGTGCCAGCAGCTTAGGACAGAAAAACATTCAGTACTTC. This translates into CASSLGQKNIQYF.